These T cell receptor beta chains were read from a single sample in a study of blood T cell repertoires in COVID-19. Data came from immunoSEQ multiplex PCR; TCRdb stores just in-frame clones and leaves some out. Of a few hundred thousand clones listed, around 89% are singletons. Sequenced input: peripheral blood. These receptors were taken from a man aged 55 to 69 who had recovered from COVID-19. The CDR3 runs from the conserved cysteine through the conserved F or W. The D gene is left open where the match is weak. Not all rows give a size; the values are once, few, many and, for expanded clones, a class.

V	J	D	size	DNA	CDR3
TRBV7-6	TRBJ2-3	-	once	TGTGCCAGCAGCCCCATGGCTGATACGCAGTATTTT	CASSPMADTQYF
TRBV3-1/TRBV3-2	TRBJ2-1	-	-	TGTGCCAGCAGCTCAAACAGTCAATGGGAGGCCCAGTTCTTC	CASSSNSQWEAQFF
TRBV24-1	TRBJ2-7	-	once	TGTGCCACCAGTGATAACGACAGGCCTCCCTACGAGCAGTACTTC	CATSDNDRPPYEQYF
TRBV5-1	TRBJ2-1	-	-	TGCGCCAGCAGCTTTGGACAGAACAATGAGCAGTTCTTC	CASSFGQNNEQFF
TRBV7-6	TRBJ1-1	-	-	TGTGCCAGCAGGGGGCCCCAGGACACTGAAGCTTTCTTT	CASRGPQDTEAFF
TRBV14	TRBJ2-7	-	-	TGTGCCAGCAGCCAACTCCCCGTCTACGAGCAGTACTTC	CASSQLPVYEQYF
TRBV2	TRBJ2-7	TRBD2	-	TGTGCCAGCCAGGGAGGGTGGAGCTACGAGCAGTACTTC	CASQGGWSYEQYF
TRBV5-6	TRBJ1-5	TRBD1	-	TGTGCCAGCAGCTTACTTGGGACAGGGGGCTTCAATCAGCCCCAGCATTTT	CASSLLGTGGFNQPQHF
TRBV15	TRBJ2-5	-	few	TGTGCCACCAGAGCAAAGAAGGGGGAGACCCAGTACTTC	CATRAKKGETQYF
TRBV18	TRBJ2-7	-	few	TGTGCCAGCTCCGGAGGTGGCGAGCAGTACTTC	CASSGGGEQYF
TRBV9	TRBJ1-2	-	-	TGTGCCAGCAGCGCCAGAAAAAATAACTATGGCTACACCTTC	CASSARKNNYGYTF
TRBV11-2	TRBJ1-2	TRBD1	-	TGTGCCAGCAGCTTATCCCCGGGACAGAGAACTAACTATGGCTACACCTTC	CASSLSPGQRTNYGYTF
TRBV29-1	TRBJ2-3	-	once	TGCAGCGTTAGAGGGAGCACAGATACGCAGTATTTT	CSVRGSTDTQYF
TRBV19	TRBJ1-5	-	-	TGTGCCAGTAGTCAGCGGGGGAAGATTGAGCCCCAGCATTTT	CASSQRGKIEPQHF
TRBV7-3	TRBJ2-1	-	-	TGTGCCAGCAGCCCCACAGGGAGCCCCTACAATGAGCAGTTCTTC	CASSPTGSPYNEQFF
TRBV19	TRBJ1-2	-	-	TGTGCCAGTAGTTGGGGGACTTATGGCTACACCTTC	CASSWGTYGYTF
TRBV7-7	TRBJ2-3	TRBD2	few	TGTGCTAGCAGCTTAGGTAGCGGGGGGGCGGATACGCAGTATTTT	CASSLGSGGADTQYF
TRBV18	TRBJ1-2	-	few	TGTGCCAGCTCACCGATCGAGGGCTATGGCTACACCTTC	CASSPIEGYGYTF
TRBV7-3	TRBJ2-3	-	-	TGTGCCAGCAGCCCCCCCGGGCAGGGCCAAGATACGCAGTATTTT	CASSPPGQGQDTQYF
TRBV6-1	TRBJ1-2	-	-	TGTGCCAGCAGTGAAACTTACGGTAATGCTAACTATGGCTACACCTTC	CASSETYGNANYGYTF
TRBV5-1	TRBJ1-5	-	-	TGCGCCAGCAGCTCCAACACCGATCAGCCCCAGCATTTT	CASSSNTDQPQHF
TRBV3-1/TRBV3-2	TRBJ1-1	-	-	TGTGCCAGCAGCCAAGATCGACAGAGCACTGAAGCTTTCTTT	CASSQDRQSTEAFF
TRBV14	TRBJ2-1	-	-	TGTGCCAGCAGCCAAGATCTACCAGCAGTAGGGGGGGTATTTTACAATGAGCAGTTCTTC	CASSQDLPAVGGVFYNEQFF
TRBV3-1/TRBV3-2	TRBJ2-7	TRBD1	-	TGTGCCAGAGTACAGGGGTGGCCTACCTACGAGCAGTACTTC	CARVQGWPTYEQYF
TRBV10-3	TRBJ1-1	TRBD1	-	TGTGCCATCAGGGCAGGGGGGACTGAAGCTTTCTTT	CAIRAGGTEAFF
TRBV25-1	TRBJ1-2	-	-	TGTGCCAGCAGTGAACCGAGGGGGGGGAGGTCTAACTATGGCTACACCTTC	CASSEPRGGRSNYGYTF
TRBV6-5	TRBJ2-7	-	-	TGTGCCAGCAGTTACGCAGGGCTCTCCTACGAGCAGTACTTC	CASSYAGLSYEQYF
TRBV6-5	TRBJ1-6	TRBD1	few	TGTGCCAGCAGGGACAGGGGCTCGGGTAATTCACCCCTCCACTTT	CASRDRGSGNSPLHF
TRBV6-5	TRBJ2-1	TRBD2	-	TGTGCCAGCAGTTACTGGAGCGGGGGTGGCTACAATGAGCAGTTCTTC	CASSYWSGGGYNEQFF
TRBV6-1	TRBJ1-2	TRBD1	-	TGTGCCAGCAGTGAGGGACAGCGGATCTACGGCTACACCTTC	CASSEGQRIYGYTF
TRBV10-1	TRBJ2-7	-	many	TGCGCCAGCAGCCCTTCCGAGTTTAACGAGCAGTACTTC	CASSPSEFNEQYF
TRBV21-1	TRBJ1-3	-	-	TGTGCCAGCAGCAAAGAGGACAGGATTAGAGGAAACACCATATATTTT	CASSKEDRIRGNTIYF
TRBV13	TRBJ1-1	TRBD1	-	TGTGCCAGCAGCAACCGGGACAGGGGGCGACGGACGGGCACTGAAGCTTTCTTT	CASSNRDRGRRTGTEAFF
TRBV5-1	TRBJ2-3	-	-	TGCGCCAGCAGCCGGACTGGTCATAGCACAGATACGCAGTATTTT	CASSRTGHSTDTQYF
TRBV6-5	TRBJ1-5	-	-	TGTGCCAGCAGCCCCGTATCAACTGGTCAGCCCCAGCATTTT	CASSPVSTGQPQHF
TRBV13	TRBJ1-6	-	-	TGTGCCAGCAGCTCCCCAAGTGCCCAGCCGGGGTCACCCCTCCACTTT	CASSSPSAQPGSPLHF
TRBV5-1	TRBJ1-6	-	-	TGCGCCAGCAGTAGGGGGGGACGCTCACCCCTCCACTTT	CASSRGGRSPLHF
TRBV3-1/TRBV3-2	TRBJ2-5	TRBD2	-	TGTGCCAGCAGCCGGGGCGGGGGGGCCCGTGAGACCCAGTACTTC	CASSRGGGARETQYF
TRBV6-5	TRBJ2-7	TRBD1	-	TGTGCCAGCAGGGGACAGGGTTTATACGAGCAGTACTTC	CASRGQGLYEQYF
TRBV10-1	TRBJ1-2	TRBD1	-	TGCGCCAGCAGTGACGGGACAGAACTCTATGGCTACACCTTC	CASSDGTELYGYTF
TRBV10-3	TRBJ1-3	-	-	TGTGCCATCAGTGATCTGACAACCTCTGGAAACACCATATATTTT	CAISDLTTSGNTIYF
TRBV7-8	TRBJ1-1	-	-	TGTGCCAGCAGCTTTACTAACCCCCCCACTGAAGCTTTCTTT	CASSFTNPPTEAFF
TRBV30	TRBJ2-3	TRBD2	-	TGTGCCTCCTTAGCGGGGGGGCCGGATACGCAGTATTTT	CASLAGGPDTQYF
TRBV30	TRBJ2-1	-	-	TGTGCCTGGACGTTAAAGGGGGGAGGGTACAATGAGCAGTTCTTC	CAWTLKGGGYNEQFF
TRBV3-1/TRBV3-2	TRBJ2-5	-	-	TGTGCCAGCAGCCAAGAACCCTTGGAGCCGGCCCAATTAAGGGAGACCCAGTACTTC	CASSQEPLEPAQLRETQYF
TRBV29-1	TRBJ1-2	TRBD1	-	TGCAGCGTTGATGGGACAGGGGCGGACTATGGCTACACCTTC	CSVDGTGADYGYTF
TRBV9	TRBJ1-2	-	-	TGTGCCAGCAAGCAGGGGCTCCCCCCCTATGGCTACACCTTC	CASKQGLPPYGYTF
TRBV6-5	TRBJ2-1	-	-	TGTGCCAGCAGTCATCGGGGGAATGAGCAGTTCTTC	CASSHRGNEQFF